The rows below give T cell receptor beta chains drawn from one sample of a study of PD-1 blockade in classical Hodgkin lymphoma. Libraries were prepared by immunoSEQ multiplex PCR; TCRdb keeps only in-frame clonotypes and omits some of them. The repertoire holds roughly 150,000 clones, with just under 80% as singletons. Sequencing was performed on peripheral blood mononuclear cells (PBMCs), taken before the second cycle of nivolumab. These receptors came from a human donor with classical Hodgkin lymphoma. Each CDR3 is given with its conserved first and last residue. D genes are given only for firm matches. Where a row states a size, it is once, few, many or the class of an expanded clone; other rows omit it.

14	.	TRBV7-2	TRBJ2-1	.	TGTGCCAGCAGCGGACAGCCGTTTTACAATGAGCAGTTCTTC	CASSGQPFYNEQFF
14	TRBD1	TRBV7-2	TRBJ2-1	.	TGTGCCAGCAGCCCCCGACAGGGCCGACATGAGCAGTTCTTC	CASSPRQGRHEQFF
14	TRBD1	TRBV10-3	TRBJ2-7	.	TGTGCCATCAGTTACCGGGACAGGGAATACGAGCAGTACTTC	CAISYRDREYEQYF
16	TRBD1	TRBV7-9	TRBJ1-2	.	TGTGCCAGCAGCTTAGCGGCCGGGACAGGGGTTGGTGGCTACACCTTC	CASSLAAGTGVGGYTF
15	TRBD2	TRBV5-1	TRBJ2-1	.	TGCGCCAGCAGCTTTAGCGGGGGGCGGGCCAATGAGCAGTTCTTC	CASSFSGGRANEQFF
14	.	TRBV6-5	TRBJ1-4	.	TGTGCCAGCAGCTCTCTTATGGCGGGTGAAAAACTGTTTTTT	CASSSLMAGEKLFF
18	.	TRBV18	TRBJ1-1	.	TGTGCCAGCTCACCAAACCTTGCCCTACAGGTTGGTGGTACTGAAGCTTTCTTT	CASSPNLALQVGGTEAFF
14	TRBD1	TRBV6-1	TRBJ1-4	.	TGTGCCAGCAGATCACAGGGGGCGTCTGAAAAACTGTTTTTT	CASRSQGASEKLFF
14	.	TRBV10-3	TRBJ2-7	.	TGTGCCATCTCGGACTCCAGGGACTCCTACGAGCAGTACTTC	CAISDSRDSYEQYF
16	.	TRBV18	TRBJ2-6	many	TGTGCCAGCTCACCAGCAGGGTACTCTGGGGCCAACGTCCTGACTTTC	CASSPAGYSGANVLTF
19	TRBD2	TRBV18	TRBJ2-2	once	TGTGCCAGCTCACGCGGACTAGCGGGAGGTGTTAGTTTGACCGGGGAGCTGTTTTTT	CASSRGLAGGVSLTGELFF
16	TRBD1	TRBV7-9	TRBJ2-5	once	TGTGCCAGCAGCTTAGGTGACAGGGGGCGAGGCGAGACCCAGTACTTC	CASSLGDRGRGETQYF
12	.	TRBV2	TRBJ1-2	.	TGTGCCAGCAGTGAAGGCCCAGGTTTGGAAACCTTC	CASSEGPGLETF
21	TRBD1	TRBV12-5	TRBJ1-2	.	TGTGCTAGTGGTTTGGCCCCAGCCCCCGGGACAGGGGGAGGTGGTGACTATGGCTACACCTTC	CASGLAPAPGTGGGGDYGYTF
17	.	TRBV5-1	TRBJ2-3	.	TGCGCCAGCAGCTCATTACTAATCGGGTATAACACAGATACGCAGTATTTT	CASSSLLIGYNTDTQYF
17	TRBD2	TRBV30	TRBJ2-3	.	TGTGCCTGCGTCTTGACTAGCGGGAGGGTGGGTGCAGATACGCAGTATTTT	CACVLTSGRVGADTQYF
14	.	TRBV27	TRBJ2-1	.	TGTGCCAGCAGTTTCGACAGCTCCTACAATGAGCAGTTCTTC	CASSFDSSYNEQFF
14	.	TRBV5-4	TRBJ1-4	.	TGTGCCAGCAGCGCCACAGGGACTAATGAAAAACTGTTTTTT	CASSATGTNEKLFF
14	.	TRBV18	TRBJ1-2	.	TGTGCCAGCTCACCTCTTACAGGGTCCCATGGCTACACCTTC	CASSPLTGSHGYTF
14	TRBD1	TRBV27	TRBJ2-2	many	TGTGCCAGCAGGGGACAGGGAGGCACCGGGGAGCTGTTTTTT	CASRGQGGTGELFF
17	TRBD1	TRBV4-2	TRBJ1-4	.	TGTGCCAGCAGCCAAGGTCTTGTCGGACAGGGAAGCGAAAAACTGTTTTTT	CASSQGLVGQGSEKLFF
11	.	TRBV7-2	TRBJ2-7	.	TGTGCCAGCAGCTCCGCGGTGGAGCAGTACTTC	CASSSAVEQYF
16	TRBD1	TRBV5-6	TRBJ2-2	.	TGTGCCAGCAGCTCACCGGGACAGGGACCAACCGGGGAGCTGTTTTTT	CASSSPGQGPTGELFF
14	.	TRBV7-9	TRBJ1-1	.	TGTGCCAGCAGCCGAACCCCGGAGAACACTGAAGCTTTCTTT	CASSRTPENTEAFF
12	.	TRBV19	TRBJ2-7	.	TGTGCCAGTACGGGGGCGTCCTACGAGCAGTACTTC	CASTGASYEQYF
13	.	TRBV6-6	TRBJ2-1	.	TGTGCCAGCAGTTACTCAAGAGTCAATGAGCAGTTCTTC	CASSYSRVNEQFF
16	TRBD2	TRBV7-2	TRBJ2-1	.	TGTGCCAGCAGCTTAGACCTAGCGGTTAGTCACAATGAGCAGTTCTTC	CASSLDLAVSHNEQFF
14	.	TRBV5-1	TRBJ2-1	.	TGCGCCAGCAGCTTGACAGTATCCTACAATGAGCAGTTCTTC	CASSLTVSYNEQFF